Listed below are T cell receptor beta chains from one sample, sequenced in a study of Ad26.COV2.S vaccination and SARS-CoV-2 variants. Clones were sequenced by immunoSEQ multiplex PCR, and TCRdb holds only the in-frame ones, with some missing. Of approximately 340,000 clones listed, around 92% are singletons. The sample here was peripheral blood, taken after recovery from COVID-19. The receptors shown here come from a human donor who had recovered from COVID-19. Each CDR3 is given with its conserved first and last residue. Size is omitted from some rows. Given values are once, few, many or a class for expanded clones.

NA | TRBV5-5 | CASSLAPERNVYNSPLHF
NA | TRBV11-2 | CASSDQGFYGYTF
NA | TRBV2 | CASSPGQGNEQFF
NA | TRBV7-9 | CASSLVVQAQRGNQPQHF
NA | TRBV5-6 | CASSFARGIQYEQYF
once | TRBV10-3 | CAISGEGFYGYTF
NA | TRBV6-5 | CASSAPTEAFF
NA | TRBV7-6 | CASSSASGGGEQYF
NA | TRBV11-2 | CASSFGGGAYEQYF
NA | TRBV27 | CASSLSGRSGNTIYF
few | TRBV25-1 | CASSLTGLAGELFF
NA | TRBV9 | CASSPGGPEQYF
NA | TRBV9 | CASSVLTSGGETQYF
NA | TRBV9 | CASSPHRGTINTEAFF
NA | TRBV18 | CASSPPRLAGQETQYF
NA | TRBV4-1 | CASSQGLPMYF